This TCR beta chain was documented in a study of blood T cell repertoires in COVID-19. The wider study: Sites in the United States, Italy and Spain provided acute and convalescent COVID-19 samples. PBMCs, B-cell-depleted T cells, or T cells provided the cDNA or gDNA that made up the material.

Original processing notes: Counts of nucleated cells, estimated from reference gene primer amplification, were obtained. Generated by immunoSEQ multiplex PCR, the TCRdb table keeps only in-frame clones and is missing some. The DNA was the basis for D and trimming; V, J and clone size are from that table. The sample consists of around 90,000 clones, around 81% of them appearing once. The junction had 7 bases not matched to a gene; V was cut back by 5 bases and J by 3 bases. Germline V gene lookup returns CDR1 SEHNR and CDR2 FQNEAQ (reference sequence). The CDR3 consists of 16 residues. The sample was peripheral blood. The receptor comes from a woman in her sixties or seventies with active or convalescent COVID-19. The rearrangement joins TRBV7-9 to TRBJ2-2; 9 nucleotides line up with TRBD2. CDR3 in DNA: TGTGCCAGCAGCAAAAGCGGGGGGCAACACACCGGGGAGCTGTTTTTT. It translates to CASSKSGGQHTGELFF.